This T cell receptor (beta chain) came from a study of cytomegalovirus exposure and HLA in healthy donors. The wider study: The 120 validation repertoires were produced on the same platform as the 670 or so repertoires of the first cohort. This was reported in a later analysis.

Produced via immunoSEQ multiplex PCR; TCRdb's table is partial and in-frame only. Of fewer than 250,000 clones in the sample, over 80% were seen once. V shed 1 base and J shed 5 bases, with 9 bases lying between them. The CDR3 is made up of 12 amino acids. Germline values: CDR1 GTSNPN, CDR2 SVGIG (reference sequence). Material for sequencing was PBMCs. This chain connects TRBV30 to TRBJ2-7; the D gene is possibly TRBD1 (6 bases). The sequence derives from a woman in her 30s in good health and CMV-seropositive. The CDR3 sequence: CAWSAGVNEQYF. The DNA for the CDR3 is TGTGCCTGGAGTGCAGGGGTCAACGAGCAGTACTTC.